This TCR beta chain was captured by sequencing in a study of identical twins. The cDNA had a unique molecular identifier and a template-switch universal primer site. TCRdb analysed the 5' RACE reads with MiXCR anew, one entry per CDR3 protein. The data hold 350,000 to 450,000 distinct CDR3 sequences, with 15% to 20% observed a single time. Overall study findings and caveats: Excess low generation probability was seen in twin-shared out-of-frame alpha sequences.

Healthy Caucasians were all of the donors. With respect to this clonotype: The target antigen is unknown.

This CDR3 contains 16 residues. V shed 4 bases, J shed 4 bases, and the junction held 8 bases outside the gene matches. Germline values: CDR1 SNHLY, CDR2 FYNNEI. The chain is built from TRBV2 and TRBJ2-1, with 9 bases lining up with TRBD2. The receptor comes from a man aged 50 or older in good health. The sequenced material came from naive T cells sorted from blood. The DNA for the CDR3 is TGTGCCAGCAGTGGGGCTAGCGGGATCGTTTACAATGAGCAGTTCTTC. Translating it yields CASSGASGIVYNEQFF. Full variable domain (remainder filled in from reference TRBV2 and TRBJ2-1): EPEVTQTPSHQVTQMGQEVILRCVPISNHLYFYWYRQILGQKVEFLVSFYNNEISEKSEIFDDQFSVERPDGSNFTLKIRSTKLEDSAMYFCASSGASGIVYNEQFFGPGTRLTVL.